What follows is one T cell receptor beta chain and its context. The entry originates in a study of shared clonotypes between healthy human individuals. Study overall: Donors consisted of two women and three men between 18 and 49.

Profiling relied on immunoSEQ multiplex PCR, and the TCRdb table lists in-frame clones only, not all of them. The sample carries more than 500,000 clones, 85% to 95% recorded once. CDR1 SGHRS and CDR2 YFSETQ come from the germline V gene. This CDR3 spans 15 amino acids. With V trimmed by 0 bases and J by 9 bases, 7 bases remained unmatched. CD45RO-negative, CCR7-positively selected cells formed the naive CD8 fraction, excluding terminally differentiated effector memory CD45RA+ cells. The rearrangement joins TRBV5-1 to TRBJ2-1; 9 bases line up with TRBD2. The sequence came from a woman in her twenties or thirties in good health. Sequenced material: naive CD8+ T cells sorted from blood. CDR3 bases: TGCGCCAGCAGCTTGGCCGGGACTAGCAGCGGTGAGCAGTTCTTC. The encoded protein is CASSLAGTSSGEQFF.